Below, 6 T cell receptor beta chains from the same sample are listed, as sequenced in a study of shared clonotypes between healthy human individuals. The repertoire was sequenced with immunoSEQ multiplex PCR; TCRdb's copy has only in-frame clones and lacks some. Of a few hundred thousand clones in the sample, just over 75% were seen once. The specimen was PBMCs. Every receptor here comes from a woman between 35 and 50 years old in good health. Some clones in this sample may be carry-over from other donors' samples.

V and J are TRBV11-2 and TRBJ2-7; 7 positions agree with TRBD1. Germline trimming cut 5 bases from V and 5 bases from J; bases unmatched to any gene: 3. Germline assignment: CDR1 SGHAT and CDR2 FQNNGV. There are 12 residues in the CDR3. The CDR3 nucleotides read TGTGCCAGCAGCCGTACAGGGGACGAGCAGTACTTC. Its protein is CASSRTGDEQYF.

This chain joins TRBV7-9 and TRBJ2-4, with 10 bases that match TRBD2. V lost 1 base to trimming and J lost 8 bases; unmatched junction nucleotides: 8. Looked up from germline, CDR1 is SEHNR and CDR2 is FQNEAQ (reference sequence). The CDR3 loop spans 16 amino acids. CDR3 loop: CASSLGASGSSDIQYF. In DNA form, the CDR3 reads TGTGCCAGCAGCTTAGGAGCTAGCGGGAGTTCAGACATTCAGTACTTC.

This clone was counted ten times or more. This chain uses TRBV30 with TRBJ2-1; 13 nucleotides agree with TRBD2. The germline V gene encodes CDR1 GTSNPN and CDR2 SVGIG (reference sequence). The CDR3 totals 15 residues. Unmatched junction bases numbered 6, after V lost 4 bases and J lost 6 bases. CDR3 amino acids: CAWITSGRAGNEQFF. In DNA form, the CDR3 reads TGTGCCTGGATTACTAGCGGGAGGGCCGGCAATGAGCAGTTCTTC.

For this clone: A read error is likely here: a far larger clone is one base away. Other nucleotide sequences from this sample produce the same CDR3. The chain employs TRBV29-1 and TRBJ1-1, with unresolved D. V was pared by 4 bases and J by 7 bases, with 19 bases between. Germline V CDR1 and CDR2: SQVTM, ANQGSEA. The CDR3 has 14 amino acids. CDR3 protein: CSVVLTRGGIEAFF. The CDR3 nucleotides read TGCAGCGTTGTCCTAACCCGCGGTGGGATTGAAGCTTTCTTT.

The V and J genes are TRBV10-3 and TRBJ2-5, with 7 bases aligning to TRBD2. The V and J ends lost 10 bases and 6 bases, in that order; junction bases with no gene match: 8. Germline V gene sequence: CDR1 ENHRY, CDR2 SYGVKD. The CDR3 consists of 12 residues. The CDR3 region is CATQAGPQTQYF. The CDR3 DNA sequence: TGTGCCACCCAAGCGGGACCCCAGACCCAGTACTTC.

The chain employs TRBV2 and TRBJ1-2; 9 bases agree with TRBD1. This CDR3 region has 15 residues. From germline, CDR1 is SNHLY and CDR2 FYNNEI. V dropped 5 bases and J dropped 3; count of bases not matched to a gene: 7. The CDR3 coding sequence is TGTGCCAGCAGTTGGGACAGGGCGACAGACTATGGCTACACCTTC. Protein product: CASSWDRATDYGYTF.